The clone carrying this T cell receptor beta chain was detected only a few times. No antigen is known for it. This entry belongs to a study of cytomegalovirus exposure and HLA in healthy donors. 60 Vbeta and 13 Jbeta primers were used in PCR. Sequencing used immunoSEQ multiplex PCR; TCRdb keeps in-frame clones, though not all of them. The table records almost 200,000 clones, approximately 85% of them present only once. General study findings and limits: The sole available immune exposure information was CMV serostatus.

This CDR3 spans 15 amino acids. The V end lost 2 bases, the J end lost 1 base, and 9 bases lay between the germline ends. The V gene's germline CDR1 is SEHNR and CDR2 FQNEAQ (reference sequence). This clonotype was sampled from a woman between 50 and 59 years old in good health and CMV-seronegative. V and J are TRBV7-9 and TRBJ2-1, with D tentatively TRBD2 (6 bases). The specimen sequenced was PBMCs. The CDR3 nucleotides read TGTGCCAGCAGCTTATCGGAGGGTTCCTACAATGAGCAGTTCTTC. Its translation is CASSLSEGSYNEQFF. The variable domain in full, with the rest retrieved from reference TRBV7-9 and TRBJ2-1, is DTGVSQNPRHKITKRGQNVTFRCDPISEHNRLYWYRQTLGQGPEFLTYFQNEAQLEKSRLLSDRFSAERPKGSFSTLEIQRTEQGDSAMYLCASSLSEGSYNEQFFGPGTRLTVL.